This TCR beta chain was captured in a study of blood T cell repertoires in COVID-19. Study-wide background: The cDNA or gDNA used as material had been derived from T cells, B-cell-depleted T cells, or PBMCs.

The sample holds a few counts of this clone. CDR1 and CDR2 (germline): SGHTA, FQGNSA. The CDR3 is 16 amino acids. The ends lost 4 bases at V and 1 base at J; junction bases unmatched: 7. All enrollees were about 18 to 100 years old and from about 24 US areas. Original analysis: The authors estimated nucleated cell counts from reference gene primer amplification. Repertoires were generated with immunoSEQ multiplex PCR, while TCRdb's copy carries only in-frame clones and drops some. V, J and clone size reflect that table, while D and trimming were determined from the DNA. The sample records over 120,000 clones, roughly 78% being singletons.

This receptor was identified in a woman between 45 and 60 years old who had recovered from COVID-19. The chain employs TRBV7-2 and TRBJ2-3; 8 nucleotides agree with TRBD2. The material sequenced was PBMCs or T cells enriched from blood (not recorded which). The chain's CDR3 is CASSSRGSGGTDTQYF. CDR3 DNA: TGTGCCAGCAGCTCCCGGGGTAGCGGGGGCACAGATACGCAGTATTTT.